Listed here are 5 T cell receptor beta chains from one sample, sequenced in a study of early T cells in non-severe SARS-CoV-2 infection. Each CDR3 protein gets one entry after TCRdb re-called the 5' RACE reads with MiXCR. Among tens of thousands of distinct CDR3 sequences, under 30% were seen once, and the ten largest hold 4.6%. The starting material was whole blood, obtained at baseline. The receptors originated from an adult who was a healthcare worker with PCR-confirmed SARS-CoV-2 infection or an uninfected control (not recorded which).

The chain links TRBV20-1 to TRBJ2-7; 10 bases match TRBD2. The germline CDR1 and CDR2 sequences are DFQATT and SNEGSKA (reference sequence). Losses at the gene ends were 3 bases for V and 6 bases for J; bases not matched to a gene: 2. CDR3 length: 12 residues. The CDR3 spells CSARTSGFEQYF. In DNA form, the CDR3 reads TGCAGTGCTAGGACTAGCGGGTTCGAGCAGTACTTC.

The CDR3 region is CASSPGTGAKNIQYF. The CDR3 nucleotides read TGTGCCAGCTCACCAGGGACAGGAGCCAAAAACATTCAGTACTTC. The rearrangement links TRBV18 to TRBJ2-4; 8 bases are a match to TRBD1. The CDR3 runs to 15 residues. The ends lost 2 bases at V and 0 bases at J; junction bases unmatched: 0. Germline V CDR1 and CDR2: KGHSH, LQKENI.

The genes are TRBV12-3 or TRBV12-4 and TRBJ1-1; D gene uncertain. The CDR3 length is 13 residues. V was trimmed by 3 bases and J by 1 base, leaving 6 bases between them. The CDR3 sequence: CASSFLQNTEAFF. The DNA for the CDR3 is TGTGCCAGCAGTTTTTTACAGAACACTGAAGCTTTCTTT.

This clonotype was found a few times. The rearrangement uses TRBV5-4 and TRBJ2-4, with D possibly TRBD2 on 5 matching bases. The CDR3 has 15 amino acids. V was trimmed by 2 bases and J by 0 bases, leaving 9 bases between them. Germline V gene data show CDR1 as SGHNT and CDR2 as YYREEE (reference sequence). In DNA form, the CDR3 reads TGTGCCAGCAGCTTCGGGAAAGTAGCCAAAAACATTCAGTACTTC. It codes for CASSFGKVAKNIQYF.

This clonotype was found a few times. The chain carries TRBV6-2 or TRBV6-3 and TRBJ1-1; TRBD1 is a possible D gene (6 bases). Trimming pared 4 bases from V and 2 bases from J, leaving 17 bases between. Germline V gives CDR1 MNHEY, CDR2 SVGEGT. There are 16 residues in the CDR3. This CDR3 is CASSWEGGGLNTEAFF. CDR3 bases: TGTGCCAGCAGTTGGGAGGGGGGAGGATTAAACACTGAAGCTTTCTTT.